Following are 13 T cell receptor beta chains from one sample sequenced in a study of early T cells in non-severe SARS-CoV-2 infection. MiXCR was run by TCRdb on the 5' RACE reads, yielding one entry per CDR3 protein. The sample carries some 87,000 distinct CDR3 sequences, about 12% recorded once. The specimen was whole blood. The receptors here all came from an adult who was a healthcare worker with PCR-confirmed SARS-CoV-2 infection or an uninfected control (not recorded which).

This clonotype was seen at least ten times. The V gene is TRBV20-1, the J gene TRBJ1-3; D gene unclear. V lost 1 base and J lost 0, with 7 bases in between. This CDR3 region has 14 residues. CDR1 and CDR2 (germline): DFQATT, SNEGSKA (reference sequence). CDR3 region: CSARVPFSGNTIYF. CDR3 DNA sequence: TGCAGTGCTAGAGTCCCCTTCTCTGGAAACACCATATATTTT.

The sample holds many counts of this clonotype. The chain has TRBV11-2 and TRBJ1-5; perhaps TRBD1 as D (5 bases). Trimming pared 2 bases from V and 1 base from J, leaving 6 bases between. The CDR3 spans 14 residues. The germline V gene has CDR1 SGHAT and CDR2 FQNNGV. The CDR3 nucleotides are TGTGCCAGCAGCTTATGGGGGAGCAATCAGCCCCAGCATTTT. Translating gives CASSLWGSNQPQHF.

This clonotype was picked up many times. The V and J genes are TRBV20-1 and TRBJ2-7; D may be TRBD1 (5 bases). Germline V gene lookup returns CDR1 DFQATT and CDR2 SNEGSKA (reference sequence). Trimming stripped 2 bases from V and 3 bases from J, with 11 bases between. CDR3 length: 13 amino acids. The CDR3 bases are TGCAGTGCTAGATGGGTGACAGACTACGAGCAGTACTTC. This encodes CSARWVTDYEQYF.

The table lists this clonotype with a few counts. The rearrangement links TRBV21-1 to TRBJ2-2; the table calls TRBD1, which could not be checked here. TRBV21-1 constitutes a pseudogene. CDR3 length: 14 amino acids. CDR3 in DNA: TGTGCCAGCAGCAAAGGGACAGTAGCCGGGGAGCTGTTTTTT. As protein: CASSKGTVAGELFF.

This clonotype was counted ten times or more. The chain carries TRBV7-3 and TRBJ1-1, with D uncertain. The CDR3 covers 14 residues. V was shortened by 2 bases and J by 1 base, with 8 bases between the two germline ends. Germline CDR1 reads SGHTA; CDR2 reads FQGTGA. CDR3 amino acids: CASSLSPGNTEAFF. CDR3 bases: TGTGCCAGCAGCTTATCTCCGGGGAACACTGAAGCTTTCTTT.

Only a few counts were recorded for this clonotype. The chain joins TRBV28 to TRBJ1-6; the match to TRBD1 covers 7 bases. The CDR3 is 15 residues long. Germline assignment: CDR1 MDHEN and CDR2 SYDVKM. With V trimmed by 3 bases and J by 5 bases, 4 bases remained unmatched. The CDR3 loop reads CASSFAGGDNSPLHF. The CDR3 bases are TGTGCCAGCAGTTTTGCAGGGGGAGATAATTCACCCCTCCACTTT.

In its sample, this clonotype was seen many times. The rearrangement joins TRBV3-1 to TRBJ2-1, with D unresolved. The ends were cut back, 1 base at V and 4 bases at J, with 8 bases in the middle. Germline CDR1 reads LGHDT; CDR2 reads YNNKEL (reference sequence). This CDR3 comprises 14 residues. CDR3 residues: CASSQAKGYNEQFF. The DNA of the CDR3 is TGTGCCAGCAGCCAAGCTAAAGGTTACAATGAGCAGTTCTTC.

The rearrangement uses TRBV19 and TRBJ2-7; D is possibly TRBD1 (5 bases). V shed 3 bases and J shed 2 bases, with 5 bases lying between them. Germline loops: CDR1 LNHDA, CDR2 SQIVND (reference sequence). The CDR3 sequence is 12 residues long. The CDR3 protein is CASSMDTYEQYF. The CDR3 DNA reads as TGTGCCAGTAGTATGGACACCTACGAGCAGTACTTC. The variable domain in full, with the rest retrieved from reference TRBV19 and TRBJ2-7, is DGGITQSPKYLFRKEGQNVTLSCEQNLNHDAMYWYRQDPGQGLRLIYYSQIVNDFQKGDIAEGYSVSREKKESFPLTVTSAQKNPTAFYLCASSMDTYEQYFGPGTRLTVT.

This clonotype has a count of ten or more. The CDR3 sequence: CSPRVGNNNEQFF. DNA for the CDR3: TGCAGCCCCCGGGTGGGAAATAACAATGAGCAGTTCTTC. The J gene is TRBJ2-1, the V gene TRBV29-1; D not certain. V lost 8 bases, J lost 5 bases, and 16 bases lay in between. Germline loops: CDR1 SQVTM, CDR2 ANQGSEA. CDR3 size: 13 residues.

V and J are TRBV20-1 and TRBJ2-1; weak D call: TRBD1 (6 bases). Germline-derived CDR1 and CDR2 are DFQATT and SNEGSKA (reference sequence). The CDR3 spans 14 residues. The V and J ends lost 4 bases and 0 bases respectively, with 10 bases between them. CDR3: CSAKARGSYNEQFF. DNA of the CDR3: TGCAGTGCTAAAGCCAGGGGCTCCTACAATGAGCAGTTCTTC.

This chain's CDR3 is CSARVMSLGSNQPQHF. The CDR3 bases are TGCAGTGCTAGAGTGATGTCCCTTGGGAGCAATCAGCCCCAGCATTTT. The chain combines TRBV20-1 with TRBJ1-5; D call uncertain. V was pared by 1 base and J by 1 base, with 14 bases between. Germline CDR1 and CDR2: DFQATT and SNEGSKA (reference sequence). This CDR3 is built from 16 residues.

This clonotype was detected many times. The rearrangement uses TRBV29-1 and TRBJ2-1, with D perhaps assigned TRBD1 or TRBD2 (5 bases each). The CDR3 is 12 residues long. Trimming stripped 2 bases from V and 6 bases from J, with 8 bases between. CDR1 and CDR2 from the germline V gene are SQVTM and ANQGSEA. DNA for the CDR3: TGCAGCGTTGAAAAAGGGACCAATGAGCAGTTCTTC. Protein: CSVEKGTNEQFF.

This clonotype was counted between two and nine times. The rearrangement uses TRBV12-3 or TRBV12-4 and TRBJ1-5; D might be TRBD1 (5 bases). Trimming left V 6 bases short and J 4 bases short, with 19 bases between. The CDR3 loop spans 16 amino acids. The CDR3 here is CASSTRGREGNQPQHF. Written as DNA, the CDR3 is TGTGCCAGCAGCACGCGGGGACGGGAAGGGAATCAGCCCCAGCATTTT.